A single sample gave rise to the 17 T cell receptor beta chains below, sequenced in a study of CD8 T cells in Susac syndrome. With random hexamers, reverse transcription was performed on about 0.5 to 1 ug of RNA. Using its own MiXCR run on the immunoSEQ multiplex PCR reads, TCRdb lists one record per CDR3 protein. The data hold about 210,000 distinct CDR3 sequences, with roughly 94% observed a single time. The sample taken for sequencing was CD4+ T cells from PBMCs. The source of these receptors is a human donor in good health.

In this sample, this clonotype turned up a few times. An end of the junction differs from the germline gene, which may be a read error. CDR3 sequence (DNA): TGTGCCAGCAGTTTAACAGGGTCAGAGACCCAGTACTTC. Translated, it gives CASSLTGSETQYF. The chain uses TRBV5-1 and TRBJ2-5, with a weak D call TRBD1 (6 bases). Germline V gives CDR1 SGHRS, CDR2 YFSETQ. The CDR3 covers 13 residues.

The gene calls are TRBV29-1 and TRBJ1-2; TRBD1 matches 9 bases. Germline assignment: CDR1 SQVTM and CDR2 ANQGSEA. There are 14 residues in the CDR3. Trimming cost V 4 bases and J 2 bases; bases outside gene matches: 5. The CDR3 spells CSVGKGQGNYGYTF. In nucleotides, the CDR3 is TGCAGCGTTGGGAAGGGACAGGGAAACTATGGCTACACCTTC.

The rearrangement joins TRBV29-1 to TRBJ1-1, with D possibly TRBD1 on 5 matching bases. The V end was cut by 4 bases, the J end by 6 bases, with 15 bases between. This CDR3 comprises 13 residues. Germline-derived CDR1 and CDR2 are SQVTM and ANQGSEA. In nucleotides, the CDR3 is TGCAGCGTTGTATCCACAACAGGTGCTGAAGCTTTCTTT. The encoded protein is CSVVSTTGAEAFF.

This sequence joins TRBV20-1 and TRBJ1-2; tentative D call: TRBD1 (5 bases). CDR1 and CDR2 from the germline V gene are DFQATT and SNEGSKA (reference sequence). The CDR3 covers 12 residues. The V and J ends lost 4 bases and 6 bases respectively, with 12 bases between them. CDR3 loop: CSATGGVDGYTF. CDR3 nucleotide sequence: TGCAGTGCTACCGGGGGGGTAGATGGCTACACCTTC.

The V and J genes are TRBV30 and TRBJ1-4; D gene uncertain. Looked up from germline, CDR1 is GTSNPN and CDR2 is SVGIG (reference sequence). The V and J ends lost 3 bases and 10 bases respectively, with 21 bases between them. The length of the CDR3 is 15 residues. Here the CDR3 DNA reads TGTGCCTGGAGCGCCTTCTTGGGTAGTGGGGTAAAACTGTTTTTT. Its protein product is CAWSAFLGSGVKLFF.

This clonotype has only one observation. The CDR3 region is CSAGGSANYGYTF. The CDR3 DNA follows: TGCAGCGCAGGGGGTAGCGCTAACTATGGCTACACCTTC. The chain has TRBV29-1 and TRBJ1-2; 7 bases align to TRBD1. The V segment lost 7 bases and the J segment 0 bases; nucleotides outside the gene matches: 5. The length of the CDR3 is 13 residues. Per germline, CDR1 SQVTM and CDR2 ANQGSEA.

CDR3 amino acids: CASSFYSTGTGHGNEQFF. The CDR3 region has the DNA TGTGCCAGCAGCTTTTACAGCACCGGGACAGGGCACGGCAATGAGCAGTTCTTC. The chain joins TRBV5-6 to TRBJ2-1; 9 bases are a match to TRBD1. The ends lost 2 bases at V and 6 bases at J; junction bases unmatched: 15. Germline CDR1 is SGHDT and CDR2 is YYEEEE. The CDR3 loop spans 18 amino acids. The whole variable domain, filled in from reference TRBV5-6 and TRBJ2-1, reads DAGVTQSPTHLIKTRGQQVTLRCSPKSGHDTVSWYQQALGQGPQFIFQYYEEEERQRGNFPDRFSGHQFPNYSSELNVNALLLGDSALYLCASSFYSTGTGHGNEQFFGPGTRLTVL.

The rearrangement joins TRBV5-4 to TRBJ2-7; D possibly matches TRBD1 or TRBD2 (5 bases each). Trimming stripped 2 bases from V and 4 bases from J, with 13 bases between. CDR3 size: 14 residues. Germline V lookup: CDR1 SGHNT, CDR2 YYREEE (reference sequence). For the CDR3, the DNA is TGTGCCAGCAGCTTCGGGACCACACCTTACGAGCAGTACGTC. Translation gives CASSFGTTPYEQYV.

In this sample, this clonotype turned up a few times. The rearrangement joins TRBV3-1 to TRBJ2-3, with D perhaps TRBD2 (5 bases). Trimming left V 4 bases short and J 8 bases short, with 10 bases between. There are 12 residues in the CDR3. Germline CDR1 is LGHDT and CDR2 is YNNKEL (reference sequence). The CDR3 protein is CASSPRAGTQYF. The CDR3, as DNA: TGTGCCAGCAGCCCCCGGGCGGGTACGCAGTATTTT.

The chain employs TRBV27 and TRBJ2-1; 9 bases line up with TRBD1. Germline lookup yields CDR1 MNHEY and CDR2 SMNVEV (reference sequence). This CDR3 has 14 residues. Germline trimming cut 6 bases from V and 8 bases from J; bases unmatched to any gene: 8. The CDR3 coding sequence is TGTGCCAGCAGGACCTTACAGGGGGCCGATGAGCAGTTCTTC. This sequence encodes CASRTLQGADEQFF.

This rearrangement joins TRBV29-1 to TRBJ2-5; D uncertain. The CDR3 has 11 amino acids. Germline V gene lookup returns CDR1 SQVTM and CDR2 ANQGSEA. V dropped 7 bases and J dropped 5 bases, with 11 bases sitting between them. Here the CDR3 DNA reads TGCAGCGCCCTGGGCACCGAGACCCAGTACTTC. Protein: CSALGTETQYF.

The DNA for the CDR3 is TGCAGTGCTAGAGGGGCGCACGAGCAGTACGTC. Protein product: CSARGAHEQYV. This chain uses TRBV20-1 with TRBJ2-7, with no clear D. This CDR3 has 11 amino acids. CDR1 is DFQATT and CDR2 is SNEGSKA in the germline V gene (reference sequence). Trimming shortened V by 1 base and J by 5 bases, and 6 bases separated the two germline ends.

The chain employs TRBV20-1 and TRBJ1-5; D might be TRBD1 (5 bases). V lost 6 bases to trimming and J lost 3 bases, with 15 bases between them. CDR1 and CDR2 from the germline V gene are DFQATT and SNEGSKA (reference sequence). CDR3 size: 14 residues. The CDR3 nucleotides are TGCAGTGCGGTAAGCGGGGCCATCAATCAGCCCCAGCATTTT. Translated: CSAVSGAINQPQHF.

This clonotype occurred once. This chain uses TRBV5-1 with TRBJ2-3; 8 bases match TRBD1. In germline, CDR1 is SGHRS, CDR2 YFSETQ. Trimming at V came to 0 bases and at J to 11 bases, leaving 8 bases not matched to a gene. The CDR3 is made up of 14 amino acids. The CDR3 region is CASSLDQGQGEQYF. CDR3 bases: TGCGCCAGCAGCTTGGATCAAGGACAGGGTGAGCAGTATTTT.

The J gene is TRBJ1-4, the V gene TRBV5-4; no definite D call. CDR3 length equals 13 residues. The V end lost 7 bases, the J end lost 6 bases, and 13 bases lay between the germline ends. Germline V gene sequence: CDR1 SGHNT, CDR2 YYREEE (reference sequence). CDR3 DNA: TGTGCCAGCCAGTACCTTCCTGATGAAAAACTGTTTTTT. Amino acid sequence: CASQYLPDEKLFF. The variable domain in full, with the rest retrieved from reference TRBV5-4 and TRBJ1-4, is ETGVTQSPTHLIKTRGQQVTLRCSSQSGHNTVSWYQQALGQGPQFIFQYYREEENGRGNFPPRFSGLQFPNYSSELNVNALELDDSALYLCASQYLPDEKLFFGSGTQLSVL.

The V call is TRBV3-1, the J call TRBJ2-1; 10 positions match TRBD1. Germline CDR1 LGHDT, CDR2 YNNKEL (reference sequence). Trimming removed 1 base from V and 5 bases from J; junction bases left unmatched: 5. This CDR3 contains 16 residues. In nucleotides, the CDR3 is TGTGCCAGCAGCCAAGTCTTAGGACAGGGGGACAATGAGCAGTTCTTC. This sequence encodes CASSQVLGQGDNEQFF.

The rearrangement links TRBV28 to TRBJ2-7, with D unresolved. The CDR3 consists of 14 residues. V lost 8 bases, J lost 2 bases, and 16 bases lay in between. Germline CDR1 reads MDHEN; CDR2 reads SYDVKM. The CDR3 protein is CASGQGPGTYEQYV. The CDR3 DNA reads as TGTGCCAGCGGCCAAGGACCAGGCACCTACGAGCAGTACGTC.